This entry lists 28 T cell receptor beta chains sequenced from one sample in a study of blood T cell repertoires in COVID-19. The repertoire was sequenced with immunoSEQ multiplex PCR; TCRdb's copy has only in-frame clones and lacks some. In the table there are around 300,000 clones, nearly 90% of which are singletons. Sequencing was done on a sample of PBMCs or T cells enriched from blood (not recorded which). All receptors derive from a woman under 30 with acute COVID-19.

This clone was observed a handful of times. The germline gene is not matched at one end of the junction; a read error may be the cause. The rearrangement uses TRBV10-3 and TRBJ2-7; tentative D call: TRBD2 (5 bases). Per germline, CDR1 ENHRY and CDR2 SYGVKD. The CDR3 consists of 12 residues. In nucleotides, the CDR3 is TGTGCCGTCAGCCCCGGAGGTTTAGAGCAGTACTTC. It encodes CAVSPGGLEQYF.

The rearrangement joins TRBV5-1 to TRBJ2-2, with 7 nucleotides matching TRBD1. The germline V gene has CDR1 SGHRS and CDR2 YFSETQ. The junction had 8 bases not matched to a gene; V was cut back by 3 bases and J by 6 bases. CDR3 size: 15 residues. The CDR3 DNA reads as TGCGCCAGCAGCTCGACCGCCGGGACAGCCGGGGAGCTGTTTTTT. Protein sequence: CASSSTAGTAGELFF. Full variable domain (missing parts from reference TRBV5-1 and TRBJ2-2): KAGVTQTPRYLIKTRGQQVTLSCSPISGHRSVSWYQQTPGQGLQFLFEYFSETQRNKGNFPGRFSGRQFSNSRSEMNVSTLELGDSALYLCASSSTAGTAGELFFGEGSRLTVL.

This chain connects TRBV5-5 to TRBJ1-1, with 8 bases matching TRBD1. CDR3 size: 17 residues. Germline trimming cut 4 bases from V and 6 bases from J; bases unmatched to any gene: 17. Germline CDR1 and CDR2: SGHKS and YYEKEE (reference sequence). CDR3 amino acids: CASSPEPQGARGAEAFF. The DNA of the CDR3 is TGTGCCAGCAGCCCAGAACCCCAGGGGGCTCGGGGCGCTGAAGCTTTCTTT.

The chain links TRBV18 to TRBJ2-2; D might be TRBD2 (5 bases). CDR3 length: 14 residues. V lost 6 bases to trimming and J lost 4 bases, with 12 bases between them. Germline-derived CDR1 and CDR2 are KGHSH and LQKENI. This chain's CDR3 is CASSPGSATGELFF. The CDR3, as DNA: TGTGCCAGCTCCCCGGGGTCGGCCACCGGGGAGCTGTTTTTT.

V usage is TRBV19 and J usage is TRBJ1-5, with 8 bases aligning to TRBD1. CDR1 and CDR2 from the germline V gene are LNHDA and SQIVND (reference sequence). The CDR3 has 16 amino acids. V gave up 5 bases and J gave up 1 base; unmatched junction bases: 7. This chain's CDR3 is CASSSGQGASNQPQHF. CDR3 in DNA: TGTGCCAGTAGTTCAGGACAGGGTGCGAGCAATCAGCCCCAGCATTTT.

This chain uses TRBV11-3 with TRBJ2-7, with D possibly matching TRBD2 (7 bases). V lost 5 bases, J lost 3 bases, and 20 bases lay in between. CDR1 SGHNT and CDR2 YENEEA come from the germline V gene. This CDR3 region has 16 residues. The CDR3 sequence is CASSHKWGGYFYEQYF. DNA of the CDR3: TGTGCCAGCAGCCACAAGTGGGGGGGCTACTTCTACGAGCAGTACTTC.

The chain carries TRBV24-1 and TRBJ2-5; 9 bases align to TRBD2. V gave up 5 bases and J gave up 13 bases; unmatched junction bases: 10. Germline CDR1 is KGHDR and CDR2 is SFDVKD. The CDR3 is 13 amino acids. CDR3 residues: CATSGKIGTSLYF. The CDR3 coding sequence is TGTGCCACCAGTGGCAAAATAGGGACTAGCTTGTACTTC.

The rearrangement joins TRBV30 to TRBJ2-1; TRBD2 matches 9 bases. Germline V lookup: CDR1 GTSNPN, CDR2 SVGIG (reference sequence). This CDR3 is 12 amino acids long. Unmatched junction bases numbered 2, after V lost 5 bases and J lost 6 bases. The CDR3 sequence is CAWGTSTNEQFF. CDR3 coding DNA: TGTGCCTGGGGGACTAGCACCAATGAGCAGTTCTTC.

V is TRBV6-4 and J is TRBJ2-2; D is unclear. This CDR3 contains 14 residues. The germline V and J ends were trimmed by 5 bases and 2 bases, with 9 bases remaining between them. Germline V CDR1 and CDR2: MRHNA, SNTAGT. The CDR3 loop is CASSTQPNTGELFF. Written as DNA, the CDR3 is TGTGCCAGCAGTACACAGCCTAACACCGGGGAGCTGTTTTTT.

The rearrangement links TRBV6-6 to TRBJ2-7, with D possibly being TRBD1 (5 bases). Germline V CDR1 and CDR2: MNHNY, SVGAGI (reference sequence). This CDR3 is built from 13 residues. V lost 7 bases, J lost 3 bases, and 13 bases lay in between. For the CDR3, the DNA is TGTGCCAGCACCTCGAGCCAGGGCTACGAGCAGTACTTC. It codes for CASTSSQGYEQYF.

The CDR3 bases are TGCGCCAGCAGCCCCATAGCGGGAGGGCCCTACGAGCAGTACTTC. Protein sequence: CASSPIAGGPYEQYF. The rearrangement joins TRBV5-1 to TRBJ2-7; 11 bases align to TRBD2. V gave up 4 bases and J gave up 2 bases; unmatched junction bases: 5. The CDR3 totals 15 residues. Germline lookup yields CDR1 SGHRS and CDR2 YFSETQ.

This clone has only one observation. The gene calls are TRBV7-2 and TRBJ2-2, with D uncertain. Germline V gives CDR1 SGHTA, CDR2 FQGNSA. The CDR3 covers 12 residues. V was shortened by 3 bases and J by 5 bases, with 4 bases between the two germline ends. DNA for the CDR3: TGTGCCAGCAGCTTCGGGACCGGGGAGCTGTTTTTT. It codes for CASSFGTGELFF.

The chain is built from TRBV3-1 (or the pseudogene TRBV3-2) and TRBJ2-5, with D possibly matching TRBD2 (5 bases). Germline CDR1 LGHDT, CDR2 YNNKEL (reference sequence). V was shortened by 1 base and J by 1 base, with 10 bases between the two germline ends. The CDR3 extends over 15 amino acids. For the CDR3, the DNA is TGTGCCAGCAGCCAAGGGCCGGGGATCCAAGAGACCCAGTACTTC. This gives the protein CASSQGPGIQETQYF.

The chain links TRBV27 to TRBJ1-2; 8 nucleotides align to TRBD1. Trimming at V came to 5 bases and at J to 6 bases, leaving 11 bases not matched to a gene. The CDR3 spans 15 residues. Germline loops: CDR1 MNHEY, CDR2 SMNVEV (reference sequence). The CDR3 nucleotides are TGTGCCAGCAGTCCTGGGACAGGCGTTAGTAATGGCTACACCTTC. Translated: CASSPGTGVSNGYTF.

This chain's CDR3 is CASSLWGTSDNEQFF. The CDR3 DNA reads TGCGCCAGCAGCTTGTGGGGGACTAGCGACAATGAGCAGTTCTTC. The chain is built from TRBV5-1 and TRBJ2-1, with 10 bases that match TRBD2. The CDR3 extends over 15 amino acids. V gave up 1 base and J gave up 5 bases; unmatched junction bases: 3. Germline V gene lookup returns CDR1 SGHRS and CDR2 YFSETQ.

The CDR3 DNA is TGTGCCAGCAGCCAAGGGCACGGAAACACCATATATTTT. The encoded protein is CASSQGHGNTIYF. The chain carries TRBV3-1 (or the pseudogene TRBV3-2) and TRBJ1-3; D call uncertain. Between the trimmed V and J ends, which lost 1 base and 4 bases, there was a span of 5 bases. The CDR3 is 13 residues long. Germline CDR1 LGHDT, CDR2 YNNKEL (reference sequence).

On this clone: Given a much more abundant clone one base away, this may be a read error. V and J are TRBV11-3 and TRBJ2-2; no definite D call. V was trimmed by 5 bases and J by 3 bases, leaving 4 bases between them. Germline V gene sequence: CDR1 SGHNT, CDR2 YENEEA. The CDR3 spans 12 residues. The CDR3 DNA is TGTGCCAGCAGCCCCTACACCGGGGAGCTGTTTTTT. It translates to CASSPYTGELFF.

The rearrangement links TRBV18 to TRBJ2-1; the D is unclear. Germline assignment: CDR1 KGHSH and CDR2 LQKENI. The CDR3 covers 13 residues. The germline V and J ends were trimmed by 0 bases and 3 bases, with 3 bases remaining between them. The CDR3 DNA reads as TGTGCCAGCTCACCACCATACTACAATGAGCAGTTCTTC. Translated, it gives CASSPPYYNEQFF.

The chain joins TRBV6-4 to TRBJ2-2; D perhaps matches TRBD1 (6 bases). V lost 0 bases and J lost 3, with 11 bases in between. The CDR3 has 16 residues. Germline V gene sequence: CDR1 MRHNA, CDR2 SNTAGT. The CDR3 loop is CASSDSAQGHTGELFF. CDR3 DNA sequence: TGTGCCAGCAGTGACTCAGCACAGGGCCACACCGGGGAGCTGTTTTTT.

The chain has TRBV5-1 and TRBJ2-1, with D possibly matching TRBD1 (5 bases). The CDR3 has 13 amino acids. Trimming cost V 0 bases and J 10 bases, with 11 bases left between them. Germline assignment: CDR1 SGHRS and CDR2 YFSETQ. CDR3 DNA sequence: TGCGCCAGCAGCTTGGAGGGGTACTGGGAGCAGTTCTTC. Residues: CASSLEGYWEQFF.

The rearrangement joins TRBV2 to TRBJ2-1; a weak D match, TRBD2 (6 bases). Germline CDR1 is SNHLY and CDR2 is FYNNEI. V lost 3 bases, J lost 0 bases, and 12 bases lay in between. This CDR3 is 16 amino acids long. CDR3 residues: CASSETRVSSYNEQFF. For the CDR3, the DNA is TGTGCCAGCAGTGAGACTAGGGTAAGCTCCTACAATGAGCAGTTCTTC.

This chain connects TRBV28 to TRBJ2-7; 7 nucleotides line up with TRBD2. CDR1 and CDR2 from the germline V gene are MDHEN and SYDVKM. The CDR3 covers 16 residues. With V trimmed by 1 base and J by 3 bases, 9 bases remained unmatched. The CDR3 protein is CASSLLGAGEVYEQYF. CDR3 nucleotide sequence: TGTGCCAGCAGTTTATTGGGTGCGGGAGAAGTCTACGAGCAGTACTTC.

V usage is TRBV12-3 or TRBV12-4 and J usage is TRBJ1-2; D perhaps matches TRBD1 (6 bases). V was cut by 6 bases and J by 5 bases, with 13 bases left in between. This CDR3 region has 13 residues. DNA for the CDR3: TGTGCCAGCAGCTCGACAGGTGTGTATGGCTACACCTTC. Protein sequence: CASSSTGVYGYTF.

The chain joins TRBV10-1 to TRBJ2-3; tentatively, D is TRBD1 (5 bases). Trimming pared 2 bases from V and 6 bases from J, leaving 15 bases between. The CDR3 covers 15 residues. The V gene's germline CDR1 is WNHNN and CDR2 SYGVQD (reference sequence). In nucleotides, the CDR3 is TGCGCCAGCAGTGAGGGACACGCTTCACCGGATACGCAGTATTTT. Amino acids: CASSEGHASPDTQYF.

The CDR3 DNA reads TGTGCCAGCCGGCCTTGGGGGGGCGCCACAGATACGCAGTATTTT. Its translation: CASRPWGGATDTQYF. The J gene is TRBJ2-3, the V gene TRBV6-5, with a possible D match to TRBD2 (7 bases). The length of the CDR3 is 15 residues. Trimming pared 8 bases from V and 2 bases from J, leaving 17 bases between. Germline CDR1 is MNHEY and CDR2 is SVGAGI.

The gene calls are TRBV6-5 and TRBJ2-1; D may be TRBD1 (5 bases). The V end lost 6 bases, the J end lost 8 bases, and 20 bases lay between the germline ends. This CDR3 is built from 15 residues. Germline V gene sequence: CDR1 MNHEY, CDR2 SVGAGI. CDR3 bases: TGTGCCAGCAGCCAGTCGGAGAAACGCAGGGATGAGCAGTTCTTC. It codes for CASSQSEKRRDEQFF.

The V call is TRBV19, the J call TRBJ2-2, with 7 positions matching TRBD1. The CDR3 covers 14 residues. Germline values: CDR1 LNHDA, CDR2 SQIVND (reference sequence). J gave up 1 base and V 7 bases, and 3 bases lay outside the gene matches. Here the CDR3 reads CASIRTGNTGELFF. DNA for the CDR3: TGTGCCAGTATCCGGACAGGGAACACCGGGGAGCTGTTTTTT. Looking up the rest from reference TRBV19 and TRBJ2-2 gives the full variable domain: DGGITQSPKYLFRKEGQNVTLSCEQNLNHDAMYWYRQDPGQGLRLIYYSQIVNDFQKGDIAEGYSVSREKKESFPLTVTSAQKNPTAFYLCASIRTGNTGELFFGEGSRLTVL.

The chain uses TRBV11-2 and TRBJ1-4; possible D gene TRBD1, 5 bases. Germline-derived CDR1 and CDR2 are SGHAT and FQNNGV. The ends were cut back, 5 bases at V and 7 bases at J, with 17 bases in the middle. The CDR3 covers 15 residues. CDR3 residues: CASSPIRGRGEKLFF. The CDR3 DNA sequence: TGTGCCAGCAGCCCCATACGGGGGAGGGGTGAAAAACTGTTTTTT.